Listed below are T cell receptor beta chains from one sample, sequenced in a study of cytomegalovirus exposure and HLA in healthy donors. Libraries were prepared by immunoSEQ multiplex PCR; TCRdb keeps only in-frame clonotypes and omits some of them. This sample yields 200,000 to 250,000 clones, of which 77% are seen a single time; around 2.8% belongs to the top ten. Material for sequencing was PBMCs. Receptor source: a woman aged 55-75 years in good health and CMV-seropositive. CDR3s include the opening cysteine and the closing phenylalanine or tryptophan. The D gene is left open where the match is weak. Rows may omit the clone size; those that give it use once, few, many or a size class.

CDR3 DNA,CDR3 protein,J gene,clone size,D gene,V gene
TGTGCCAGCAGCAAACTCAGGGAACCTCTGTACTTC,CASSKLREPLYF,TRBJ2-5,.,.,TRBV21-1
TGTGCCAGCAGTTACGGGACACCATCCTACGAGCAGTACTTC,CASSYGTPSYEQYF,TRBJ2-7,.,.,TRBV6-5
TGTGCTAGTGGTTTGGGCGTAGCGGGGAGAGATACGCAGTATTTT,CASGLGVAGRDTQYF,TRBJ2-3,.,TRBD2,TRBV12-5
TGTGCCAGCAGTGCACCCGGGGGTCTTAACACTGAAGCTTTCTTT,CASSAPGGLNTEAFF,TRBJ1-1,.,.,TRBV2
TGTGCCAGCAGTTCAAGGCGGTCAGGGGTCACTGAAGCTTTCTTT,CASSSRRSGVTEAFF,TRBJ1-1,.,.,TRBV6-5
TGCGCCAGCAGCTTGTTTCAGGGCGAGACCGGGGAGCTGTTTTTT,CASSLFQGETGELFF,TRBJ2-2,once,.,TRBV5-1
TGTGCCAGTAGTGTAGGGGCCGCGGGTGAAAAACTGTTTTTT,CASSVGAAGEKLFF,TRBJ1-4,few,.,TRBV19
TGTGCCAGCAGCACCCCAGGACTAGCAGGGGGAGGGGCGCAGTATTTT,CASSTPGLAGGGAQYF,TRBJ2-3,once,.,TRBV7-9
TGTGCCAGCAGTGACTTTTATAGCAATCAGCCCCAGCATTTT,CASSDFYSNQPQHF,TRBJ1-5,.,.,TRBV2
TGCAGCGTTCCCAAACTAGCGGGAGGGACCGGGGAGCTGTTTTTT,CSVPKLAGGTGELFF,TRBJ2-2,.,TRBD2,TRBV29-1
TGTGCCTGGAGGTTCTCAGAGACCCAGTACTTC,CAWRFSETQYF,TRBJ2-5,.,.,TRBV30
TGTGCCAGCAGTTCGGGACAGGGCGGTGGAGCTTTCTTT,CASSSGQGGGAFF,TRBJ1-1,.,TRBD1,TRBV28
TGTGCCAGCAGTTACTCCAGCGGCCAAGAGACCCAGTACTTC,CASSYSSGQETQYF,TRBJ2-5,.,.,TRBV6-6
TGTGCCAGTAGTACCCCGGGGGAGACCCAGTACTTC,CASSTPGETQYF,TRBJ2-5,.,.,TRBV19
TGTGCCAGCAGTTGGACAGGGGTCGGAAACACCATATATTTT,CASSWTGVGNTIYF,TRBJ1-3,once,TRBD1,TRBV6-5
TGTGCCAGCAGCCCAAGGGTAACTAGCGGGCCCTCTAATGAGCAGTTCTTC,CASSPRVTSGPSNEQFF,TRBJ2-1,.,TRBD2,TRBV11-2
TGTGCCAGCAGCTTAGCCGGGACAGGTAGAGGTTCACCCCTCCACTTT,CASSLAGTGRGSPLHF,TRBJ1-6,.,TRBD1,TRBV7-2
TGTGCCAGCAGCTTAGTTGGGGGGGCCAGCACAGATACGCAGTATTTT,CASSLVGGASTDTQYF,TRBJ2-3,.,.,TRBV7-2
TGCGCCAGCAGCTACCAGGGGGCAGAAAACACCATATATTTT,CASSYQGAENTIYF,TRBJ1-3,.,TRBD1,TRBV5-1
TGTGCCAGCAGCGGACACCTCAATCAGCCCCAGCATTTT,CASSGHLNQPQHF,TRBJ1-5,.,.,TRBV5-6
TGTGCCAGCAGTGGGGGGACTATTATCTGGCAGTTCTTC,CASSGGTIIWQFF,TRBJ2-1,.,TRBD2,TRBV2
TGTGCCAGCAGCCCTCCGGCGGCAACTAATGAAAAACTGTTTTTT,CASSPPAATNEKLFF,TRBJ1-4,.,.,TRBV9
TGCGCCAGCTCTAGCGGGGGGGCGTACAATGAGCAGTTCTTC,CASSSGGAYNEQFF,TRBJ2-1,.,TRBD2,TRBV5-1
TGCGCCAGCAGTTTAACAGGGAAGTTTGCAGCTTTCTTT,CASSLTGKFAAFF,TRBJ1-1,.,.,TRBV10-1
TGCAGCGGGGGACAGTCAGTCTATGGCTACACCTTC,CSGGQSVYGYTF,TRBJ1-2,.,TRBD1,TRBV29-1
TGCGCCAGCAGTCAATCCCACGGTAACTATGGCTACACCTTC,CASSQSHGNYGYTF,TRBJ1-2,.,.,TRBV23-1
TGTGCCAGCAGCTTGGATAGCTACACAGATACGCAGTATTTT,CASSLDSYTDTQYF,TRBJ2-3,.,.,TRBV7-9
TGTGCCAGCAGCGTAGACGGGAACTCCTACAATGAGCAGTTCTTC,CASSVDGNSYNEQFF,TRBJ2-1,.,.,TRBV5-4
TGCGCCAGCAGCTTGGACAGGGATTTGAACACTGAAGCTTTCTTT,CASSLDRDLNTEAFF,TRBJ1-1,few,.,TRBV5-1
TGTGCCAGCAGCCCCGGGACTAGCGGGAGTTATGAGCAGTTCTTC,CASSPGTSGSYEQFF,TRBJ2-1,.,TRBD2,TRBV7-6
TGTGCCAGCAGTGGATCAAAGGACAGGGCCTTCCTAGGGCCCCAGCATTTT,CASSGSKDRAFLGPQHF,TRBJ1-5,.,TRBD1,TRBV6-1
TGCGCCAGCAGCCCCCAGGGGGAGCCCCAAGAGACCCAGTACTTC,CASSPQGEPQETQYF,TRBJ2-5,few,TRBD1,TRBV4-3
TGTGCCAGCAGCCTACAGGGGGCTCGAGAGACCCAGTACTTC,CASSLQGARETQYF,TRBJ2-5,once,TRBD1,TRBV5-4
TGTGCCAGCATGGTCCCGGGAGTTGGTACCGGGGAGCTGTTTTTT,CASMVPGVGTGELFF,TRBJ2-2,.,.,TRBV4-2
TGCGCCAGCAGTGAACCGGGACTAGCAGAAACCTACGAGCAGTACTTC,CASSEPGLAETYEQYF,TRBJ2-7,.,TRBD2,TRBV10-2
TGTGCCAGCACCAAGGGGGGGAGCCCCGCAGATACGCAGTATTTT,CASTKGGSPADTQYF,TRBJ2-3,.,.,TRBV6-6
TGTGCCAGCACCCCCCGATCGGGAGACACTGAAGCTTTCTTT,CASTPRSGDTEAFF,TRBJ1-1,.,.,TRBV11-2
TGCAGCGTTGAAAGGGACAGCCCAAATGAAAAACTGTTTTTT,CSVERDSPNEKLFF,TRBJ1-4,few,TRBD1,TRBV29-1
TGCAGCGGACTTACTAGCGGTGAGCAGTTCTTC,CSGLTSGEQFF,TRBJ2-1,.,TRBD2,TRBV29-1
TGTGCCAGCAGCGGCGGACAGGGGTATCAGCCCCAGCATTTT,CASSGGQGYQPQHF,TRBJ1-5,.,TRBD1,TRBV9
TGTGCCAGCAGTACTAGCGGGGTAGAGTACGAGCAGTACTTC,CASSTSGVEYEQYF,TRBJ2-7,.,TRBD2,TRBV6-5
TGCGCCAGCAGCCCGGGACTAGCGAGAAACTACAATGAGCAGTTCTTC,CASSPGLARNYNEQFF,TRBJ2-1,.,TRBD2,TRBV4-1
TGTGCCTGGAGTGGACTAGCGGGGGGGAATGAGCAGTTCTTC,CAWSGLAGGNEQFF,TRBJ2-1,few,TRBD2,TRBV30
TGTGCCAGCAGTAGACAGGGTTGGACTGAAGCTTTCTTT,CASSRQGWTEAFF,TRBJ1-1,few,TRBD1,TRBV6-6
TGTTCCAGCAGCTTATTGCAGGGGGCGCCGGGGGGCTACACCTTC,CSSSLLQGAPGGYTF,TRBJ1-2,.,TRBD1,TRBV7-9
TGTGCCAGCAGTGATCAACCGCCAGATAGCAATCAGCCCCAGCATTTT,CASSDQPPDSNQPQHF,TRBJ1-5,.,.,TRBV6-1
TGCGCCAGCAGTGATAGGCGGGACAGGGCCTACAATGAGCAGTTCTTC,CASSDRRDRAYNEQFF,TRBJ2-1,.,TRBD1,TRBV10-1
TGTGCCAGTAGTTCAGGACACAGCCTCTACGAGCAGTACTTC,CASSSGHSLYEQYF,TRBJ2-7,once,.,TRBV19
TGCGCCAGCAGCTTGCTGAGCGGGGGCCAAGAGACCCAGTACTTC,CASSLLSGGQETQYF,TRBJ2-5,.,TRBD2,TRBV5-1
TGTGCCAGCAGCAGGCGGACAGGGGGCTCGGGCAATCAGCCCCAGCATTTT,CASSRRTGGSGNQPQHF,TRBJ1-5,.,TRBD1,TRBV5-6
TGTGCCTCCAAGGGGGCAGGTTGGACTTTCCAGCCCCAGCATTTT,CASKGAGWTFQPQHF,TRBJ1-5,.,TRBD1,TRBV2
TGTGCCACCAGCAGAGATGCCAGGGACTACGAGCAGTACTTC,CATSRDARDYEQYF,TRBJ2-7,.,.,TRBV15
TGTGCCAGCAGTTCAGGGTATCAGCCCCAGCATTTT,CASSSGYQPQHF,TRBJ1-5,.,.,TRBV6-5
TGCAGCGTTGAAGCCTGGGACAGAGGCTCTTGGACAGATACGCAGTATTTT,CSVEAWDRGSWTDTQYF,TRBJ2-3,.,TRBD1,TRBV29-1